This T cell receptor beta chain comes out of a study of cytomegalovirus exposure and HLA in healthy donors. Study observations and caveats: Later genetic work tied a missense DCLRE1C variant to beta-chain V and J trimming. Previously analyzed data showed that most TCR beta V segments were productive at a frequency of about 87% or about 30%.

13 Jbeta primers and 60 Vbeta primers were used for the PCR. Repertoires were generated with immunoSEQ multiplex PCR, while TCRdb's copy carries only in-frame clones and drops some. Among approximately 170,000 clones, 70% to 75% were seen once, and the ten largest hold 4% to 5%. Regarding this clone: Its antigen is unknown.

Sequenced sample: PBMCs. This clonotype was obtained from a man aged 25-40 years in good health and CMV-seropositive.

The CDR3 nucleotides read TGTGCCAGCAGCCCTGGGGGGAACAGCCCGAACACTGAAGCTTTCTTT. It encodes CASSPGGNSPNTEAFF. The J gene is TRBJ1-1, the V gene TRBV7-9; tentative D call: TRBD1 (5 bases). The CDR3 has 16 amino acids. Trimming removed 5 bases at V and 1 base at J, with 17 bases between. Germline values: CDR1 SEHNR, CDR2 FQNEAQ (reference sequence).